Here is one T cell receptor (beta chain) with its context. The sample holds a few counts of this clonotype. This clone's antigen is unknown. The record has no base qualities; no much larger clone is one base away. TCRdb names Illumina HiSeq 2500 as the instrument used. TCR beta libraries were prepared by quantitative 5'-RACE with molecular barcodes. The published analysis was carried out like this. To identify disease-linked TCR variants, a new computational method was used, one built on a probabilistic model of VDJ rearrangement. Starting from the raw public reads, TCRdb applied fastp trimming at Q25, assembled clones with MiXCR and retained in-frame beta chains. Merged by CDR3 protein, the rows form single entries marked with the most common genes and DNA. TCRdb's processing, not the authors' own work, is the source of the V and J calls. This sample has around 480,000 distinct CDR3 sequences in its table, and roughly 18% of those were observed once. Of the sample, approximately 1% falls within the top ten clones.

This record comes from a study of CD8 T cells in ankylosing spondylitis (dated by TCRdb to 2015 to 2018). In the study overall: The study set out to find disease-linked TCR variants by profiling T cell receptor beta repertoires in ankylosing spondylitis patients and healthy donors. In total, the full study cohort was made up of roughly 100 healthy donors and 20 to 25 ankylosing spondylitis patients. Peripheral blood was sampled, and synovial fluid was also collected from ankylosing spondylitis patients.

Here is what the overall study found, with its caveats: Significant enrichment of the disease-linked clones was reported in matched synovial fluid samples from ankylosing spondylitis patients. A TCR beta motif of fewer than 10 highly homologous amino acid variants appeared characteristic of blood from ankylosing spondylitis patients. Some motif variants had previously been reported in the synovial fluid and blood of reactive arthritis patients, which suggests shared mechanisms of disease initiation. In peripheral blood, the disease-linked clones were found at relatively low frequencies and had a CD8+ phenotype.

Measured from the cysteine to the phenylalanine, the CDR3 is 15 residues long. CDR3 DNA only is kept here, 45 bases in frame from base 1. Per the germline V gene, SGHRS is the CDR1 and YFSETQ is the CDR2. Trimming leaves V shorter by 7 bases and J shorter by 5 bases, with the junction holding 14 bases beyond the gene matches. The receptor comes from a male donor with ankylosing spondylitis. The sequence joins TRBV5-1 to TRBJ1-2, with TRBD1 identical over 7 junction bases. Sequencing was performed on blood, either unsorted or a sorted T cell fraction (not recorded which). The CDR3 region reads CASDTGTATRYGYTF. The base sequence is TGCGCCAGCGATACCGGGACAGCAACGCGTTATGGCTACACCTTC.